This T cell receptor (beta chain) was sequenced for a study of cytomegalovirus exposure and HLA in healthy donors. Study-wide findings and caveats: A prior analysis recorded that most TCR beta V segments were productive about 87% or about 30% of the time. Testing in vitro showed a few CMV-associated chains specific for CMV antigens. Later analysis indicated greater clonal expansion among HLA-associated TCR beta chains than among equally common other chains.

V was trimmed by 8 bases and J by 6 bases, leaving 20 bases between them. CDR3 length: 13 amino acids. Germline CDR1 SQVTM, CDR2 ANQGSEA. With 60 Vbeta and 13 Jbeta primers, the PCR was carried out. Using immunoSEQ multiplex PCR, the repertoire was profiled, and TCRdb retains in-frame clones only, with some absent. The sample includes 150,000 to 200,000 clones, approximately 78% of them seen just once. As for this clone: What it binds is not known.

Sequenced sample: PBMCs. This receptor was identified in a woman aged 45-59 years in good health and CMV-seropositive. The J gene is TRBJ2-7, the V gene TRBV29-1; a weak D match, TRBD1 (7 bases). The chain's CDR3 is CSTGTAGLSEQYF. The CDR3 DNA reads TGCAGCACCGGGACAGCGGGCCTCTCCGAGCAGTACTTC.